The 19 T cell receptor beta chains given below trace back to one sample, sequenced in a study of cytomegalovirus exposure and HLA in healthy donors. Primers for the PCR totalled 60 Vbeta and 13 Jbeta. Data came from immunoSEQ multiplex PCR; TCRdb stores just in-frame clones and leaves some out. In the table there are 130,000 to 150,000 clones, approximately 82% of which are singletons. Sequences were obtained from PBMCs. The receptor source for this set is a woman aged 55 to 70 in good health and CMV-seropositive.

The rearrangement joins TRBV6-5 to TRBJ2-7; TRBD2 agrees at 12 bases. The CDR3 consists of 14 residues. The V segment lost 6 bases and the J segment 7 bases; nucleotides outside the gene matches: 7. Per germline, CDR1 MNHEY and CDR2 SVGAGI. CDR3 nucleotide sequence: TGTGCCAGCAGGAAACTAGCGGGGGGTGAGGAGCAGTACTTC. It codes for CASRKLAGGEEQYF.

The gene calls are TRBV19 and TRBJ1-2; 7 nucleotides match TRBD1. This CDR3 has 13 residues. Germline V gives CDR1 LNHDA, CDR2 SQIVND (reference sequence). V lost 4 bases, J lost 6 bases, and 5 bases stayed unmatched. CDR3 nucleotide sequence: TGTGCCAGTAGTAGACAGGGTCTGGATGGCTACACCTTC. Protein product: CASSRQGLDGYTF.

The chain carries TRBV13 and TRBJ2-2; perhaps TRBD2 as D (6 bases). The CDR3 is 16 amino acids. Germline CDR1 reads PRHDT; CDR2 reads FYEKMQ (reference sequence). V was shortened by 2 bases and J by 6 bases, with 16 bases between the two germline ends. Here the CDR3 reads CASSLRGLSGPGELFF. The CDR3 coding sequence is TGTGCCAGCAGCTTAAGGGGACTCAGTGGTCCCGGGGAGCTGTTTTTT.

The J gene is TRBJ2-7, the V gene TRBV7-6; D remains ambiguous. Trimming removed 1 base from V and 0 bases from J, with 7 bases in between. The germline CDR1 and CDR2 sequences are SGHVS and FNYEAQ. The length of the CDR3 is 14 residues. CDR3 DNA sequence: TGTGCCAGCAGCTTAGGGCACCTCTCCTACGAGCAGTACTTC. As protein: CASSLGHLSYEQYF.

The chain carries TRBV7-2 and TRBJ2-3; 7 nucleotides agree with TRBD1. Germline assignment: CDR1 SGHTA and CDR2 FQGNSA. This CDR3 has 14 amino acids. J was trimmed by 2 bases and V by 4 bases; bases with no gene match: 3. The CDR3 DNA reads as TGTGCCAGCAGCTCCGGACAGGTCACAGATACGCAGTATTTT. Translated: CASSSGQVTDTQYF.

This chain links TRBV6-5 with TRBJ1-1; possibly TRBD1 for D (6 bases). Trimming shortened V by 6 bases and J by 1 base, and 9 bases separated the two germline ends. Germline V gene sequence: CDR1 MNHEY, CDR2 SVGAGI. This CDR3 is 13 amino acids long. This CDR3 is CASSRTANTEAFF. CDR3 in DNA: TGTGCCAGCAGCCGGACAGCGAACACTGAAGCTTTCTTT.

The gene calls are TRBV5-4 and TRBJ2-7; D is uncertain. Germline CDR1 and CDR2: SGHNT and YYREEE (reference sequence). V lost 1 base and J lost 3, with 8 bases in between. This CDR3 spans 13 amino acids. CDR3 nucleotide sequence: TGTGCCAGCAGCTTGACCCCGGGCTACGAGCAGTACTTC. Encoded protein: CASSLTPGYEQYF.

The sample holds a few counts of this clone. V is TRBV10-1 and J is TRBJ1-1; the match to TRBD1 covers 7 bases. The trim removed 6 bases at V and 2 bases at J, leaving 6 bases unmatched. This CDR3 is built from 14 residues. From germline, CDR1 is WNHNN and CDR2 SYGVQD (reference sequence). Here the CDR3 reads CASRETGRNTEAFF. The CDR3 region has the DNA TGCGCCAGCAGGGAGACAGGGAGAAACACTGAAGCTTTCTTT.

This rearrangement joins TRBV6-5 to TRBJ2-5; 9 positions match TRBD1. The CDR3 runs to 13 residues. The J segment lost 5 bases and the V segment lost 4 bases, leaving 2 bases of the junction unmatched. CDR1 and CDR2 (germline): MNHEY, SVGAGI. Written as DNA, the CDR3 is TGTGCCAGCAGTTTAGACAGGGGGGAGACCCAGTACTTC. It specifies CASSLDRGETQYF.

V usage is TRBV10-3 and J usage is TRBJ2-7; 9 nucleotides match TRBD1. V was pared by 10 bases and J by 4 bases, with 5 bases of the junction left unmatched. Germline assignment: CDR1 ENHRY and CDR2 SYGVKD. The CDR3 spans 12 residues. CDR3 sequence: CATRDREYEQYF. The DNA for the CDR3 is TGTGCCACCCGGGACAGGGAGTACGAGCAGTACTTC.

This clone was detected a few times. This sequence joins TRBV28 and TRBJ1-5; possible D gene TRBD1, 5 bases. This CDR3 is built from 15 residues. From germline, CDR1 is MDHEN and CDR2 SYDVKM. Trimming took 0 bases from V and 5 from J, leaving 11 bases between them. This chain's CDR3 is CASSLWQGPHQPQHF. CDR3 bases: TGTGCCAGCAGTTTATGGCAGGGCCCCCATCAGCCCCAGCATTTT.

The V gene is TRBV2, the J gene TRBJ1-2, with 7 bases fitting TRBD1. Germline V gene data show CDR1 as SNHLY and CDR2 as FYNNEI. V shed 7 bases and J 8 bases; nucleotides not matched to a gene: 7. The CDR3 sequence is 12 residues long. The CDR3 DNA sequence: TGTGCCAGCATTAGGACAGGCGGCGGCTACACCTTC. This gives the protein CASIRTGGGYTF.

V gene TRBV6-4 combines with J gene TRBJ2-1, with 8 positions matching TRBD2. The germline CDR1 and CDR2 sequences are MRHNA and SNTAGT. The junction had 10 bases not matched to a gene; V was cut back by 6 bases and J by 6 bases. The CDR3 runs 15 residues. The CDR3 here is CASRISGDPSNEQFF. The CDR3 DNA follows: TGTGCCAGCAGAATTAGCGGGGACCCAAGCAATGAGCAGTTCTTC.

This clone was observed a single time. CDR3 residues: CASTLTGGLSSYEQYF. CDR3 in DNA: TGTGCCAGCACCCTCACCGGCGGGCTGAGCTCCTACGAGCAGTACTTC. The V call is TRBV6-4, the J call TRBJ2-7; D may be TRBD2 (5 bases). CDR1 MRHNA and CDR2 SNTAGT come from the germline V gene. Trimming removed 7 bases at V and 0 bases at J, with 19 bases between. The CDR3 is 16 residues long.

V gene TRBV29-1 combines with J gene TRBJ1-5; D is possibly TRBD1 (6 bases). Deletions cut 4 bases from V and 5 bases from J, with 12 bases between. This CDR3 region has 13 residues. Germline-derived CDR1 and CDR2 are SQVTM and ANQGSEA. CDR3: CSVAQGRDQPQHF. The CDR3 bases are TGCAGCGTTGCACAGGGTCGGGATCAGCCCCAGCATTTT.

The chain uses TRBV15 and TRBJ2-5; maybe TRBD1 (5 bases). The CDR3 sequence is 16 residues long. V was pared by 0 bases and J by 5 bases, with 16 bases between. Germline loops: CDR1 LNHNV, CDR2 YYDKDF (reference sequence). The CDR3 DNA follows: TGTGCCACCAGCAGAGAGGGGCGTAAGCCTTGGGAGACCCAGTACTTC. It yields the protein CATSREGRKPWETQYF.

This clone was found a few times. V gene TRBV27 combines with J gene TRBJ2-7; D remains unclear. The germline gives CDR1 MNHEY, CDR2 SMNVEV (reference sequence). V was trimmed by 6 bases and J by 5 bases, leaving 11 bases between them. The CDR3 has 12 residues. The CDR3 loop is CASSPRNNEQYF. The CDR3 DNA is TGTGCCAGCAGCCCCCGTAACAACGAGCAGTACTTC.

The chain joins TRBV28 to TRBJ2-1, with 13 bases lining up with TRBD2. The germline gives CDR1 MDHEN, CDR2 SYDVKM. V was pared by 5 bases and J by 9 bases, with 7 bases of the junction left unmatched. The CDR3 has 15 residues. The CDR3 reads CASSPGTSGKIEQFF. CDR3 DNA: TGTGCCAGCAGTCCCGGGACTAGCGGGAAGATTGAGCAGTTCTTC.

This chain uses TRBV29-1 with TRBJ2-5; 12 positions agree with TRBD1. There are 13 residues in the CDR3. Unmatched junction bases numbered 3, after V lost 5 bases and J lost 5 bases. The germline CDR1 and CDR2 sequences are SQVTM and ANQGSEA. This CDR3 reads CSVSGTGGETQYF. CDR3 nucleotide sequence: TGCAGCGTTTCCGGGACAGGGGGCGAGACCCAGTACTTC.